These T cell receptor beta chains were read from a single sample in a study of T-cell reconstitution after alpha-beta-depleted transplantation in children. TCRdb re-called the PCR reads through MiXCR, storing one row per CDR3 protein. The sample consists of 450,000 to 550,000 distinct CDR3 sequences, approximately 10% of them appearing once. The material sequenced was PBMCs, mostly from graft donor cells, taken 180 days after TCRalphabeta/CD19-depleted stem cell transplant. These receptors all stem from a female patient aged 2-9 years who had a stem cell transplant for aplastic anemia, so the T cells may come from the graft donor. Both conserved end residues are part of each CDR3. D genes are given only for firm matches. Size values are once, few and many counts, or a class for expanded clones, and some rows have none.

d_gene,v_gene,abundance,j_gene,CDR3aa,CDR3nt
NA,TRBV4-2,NA,TRBJ1-5,CASSRSGSNQPQHF,TGTGCCAGCAGCCGATCAGGTAGCAATCAGCCCCAGCATTTT
NA,TRBV6-1,NA,TRBJ2-2,CASRRQRNTGELFF,TGTGCCAGCAGGAGACAGAGGAACACCGGGGAGCTGTTTTTT
NA,TRBV20-1,NA,TRBJ2-1,CSAMTTWNEQFF,TGCAGTGCTATGACGACCTGGAATGAGCAGTTCTTC
NA,TRBV7-2,NA,TRBJ2-7,CASSLEGGSYEQYF,TGTGCCAGCAGCTTAGAAGGCGGTTCCTACGAGCAGTACTTC
TRBD1,TRBV20-1,NA,TRBJ2-7,CSAIKGGGDRDSYEQYF,TGCAGTGCGATAAAGGGAGGGGGGGACAGGGACTCCTACGAGCAGTACTTC
NA,TRBV15,few,TRBJ2-7,CATSRDRSYEQYF,TGTGCCACCAGCAGAGATAGATCTTACGAGCAGTACTTC
NA,TRBV7-8,few,TRBJ2-1,CASSWGGPPNNEQFF,TGTGCCAGCAGCTGGGGGGGCCCACCCAACAATGAGCAGTTCTTC
TRBD1,TRBV19,NA,TRBJ2-1,CASSIFDRVAEQFF,TGTGCCAGTAGTATATTCGACAGGGTTGCTGAGCAGTTCTTC
NA,TRBV5-1,NA,TRBJ2-7,CASSLDIPSSYEQYF,TGCGCCAGCAGCTTGGACATTCCGAGCTCCTACGAGCAGTACTTC
NA,TRBV9,few,TRBJ2-2,CASSVAGGELFF,TGTGCCAGCAGCGTAGCCGGCGGGGAGCTGTTTTTT
NA,TRBV10-3,NA,TRBJ2-1,CAISESARDPYNEQFF,TGTGCCATCAGTGAGTCTGCGCGGGACCCGTACAATGAGCAGTTCTTC
NA,TRBV6-2/TRBV6-3,few,TRBJ2-7,CASRRPDRRLRPPEQYF,TGTGCCAGCAGAAGGCCGGACCGAAGACTCCGACCCCCCGAGCAGTACTTC
TRBD1,TRBV5-1,few,TRBJ1-6,CASSSTGNNSPLHF,TGCGCCAGCAGCTCGACAGGGAATAATTCACCCCTCCACTTT
TRBD1,TRBV12-3/TRBV12-4,NA,TRBJ1-5,CASRPGTGVQPQHF,TGTGCCAGCAGACCCGGGACAGGGGTTCAGCCCCAGCATTTT
TRBD2,TRBV12-3/TRBV12-4,few,TRBJ2-3,CASQKGRGDTDTQYF,TGTGCCAGCCAAAAGGGGAGGGGCGACACAGATACGCAGTATTTT
TRBD2,TRBV27,NA,TRBJ2-3,CASSHLAGGRADTQYF,TGTGCCAGCAGTCACCTAGCGGGAGGGCGGGCAGATACGCAGTATTTT
TRBD1,TRBV7-9,NA,TRBJ2-5,CASSLADRGMETQYF,TGTGCCAGCAGCTTAGCCGACAGGGGGATGGAGACCCAGTACTTC
NA,TRBV12-3/TRBV12-4,NA,TRBJ2-3,CASSLSLRGTQYF,TGTGCCAGCAGTTTATCGCTGCGGGGTACGCAGTATTTT
NA,TRBV19,NA,TRBJ2-2,CASSKQAGNPTGGLFF,TGTGCCAGTAGTAAACAAGCGGGTAATCCTACCGGGGGGCTGTTTTTT
TRBD2,TRBV7-2,few,TRBJ2-7,CASSLGGRSSTGQYF,TGTGCCAGCAGCTTAGGCGGGAGGTCCTCTACGGGGCAGTACTTC
TRBD2,TRBV12-3/TRBV12-4,few,TRBJ2-1,CASSFRLATYNEQFF,TGTGCCAGCAGTTTTAGACTAGCTACCTACAATGAGCAGTTCTTC
TRBD1,TRBV12-3/TRBV12-4,NA,TRBJ1-2,CASSFRDRHGYTF,TGTGCCAGCAGTTTCCGGGACAGGCATGGCTACACCTTC
TRBD1,TRBV7-2,many,TRBJ2-5,CASSFSGGETQYF,TGTGCCAGCAGTTTTTCAGGGGGAGAGACCCAGTACTTC
TRBD1,TRBV7-9,few,TRBJ2-5,CASSSTGAGETQYF,TGTGCCAGCAGCTCGACAGGGGCCGGGGAGACCCAGTACTTC
TRBD1,TRBV18,NA,TRBJ2-7,CASSPAGTGHFGEQYF,TGTGCCAGCTCCCCGGCCGGGACAGGACACTTCGGGGAGCAGTACTTC
NA,TRBV19,NA,TRBJ1-1,CASSLLDLEAFF,TGTGCCAGTAGTCTCCTTGACCTCGAAGCTTTCTTT
TRBD2,TRBV20-1,NA,TRBJ2-6,CSASGLAGSSGANVLTF,TGCAGTGCTAGTGGCCTAGCGGGGAGCTCTGGGGCCAACGTCCTGACTTTC
NA,TRBV7-2,NA,TRBJ2-1,CASSFGYGSSYNEQFF,TGTGCCAGCAGCTTCGGGTACGGCAGCTCCTACAATGAGCAGTTCTTC
NA,TRBV12-3/TRBV12-4,few,TRBJ2-1,CASSNRVAFDEQFF,TGTGCCAGCAGCAACAGGGTAGCCTTCGATGAGCAGTTCTTC
TRBD1,TRBV7-9,few,TRBJ2-7,CASSTHRGLSYEQYF,TGTGCCAGCAGCACCCACAGGGGGCTCTCCTACGAGCAGTACTTC
TRBD2,TRBV5-8,NA,TRBJ2-2,CASSFQQTSGMNTGELFF,TGTGCCAGCAGCTTCCAGCAGACTAGCGGGATGAACACCGGGGAGCTGTTTTTT
TRBD1,TRBV18,many,TRBJ1-5,CASSPDRGYNQPQHF,TGTGCCAGCTCACCGGACAGGGGGTATAATCAGCCCCAGCATTTT
NA,TRBV12-3/TRBV12-4,NA,TRBJ2-5,CASSFQRYQETQYF,TGTGCCAGCAGCTTTCAGCGTTACCAAGAGACCCAGTACTTC
NA,TRBV6-2/TRBV6-3,NA,TRBJ1-1,CASSSVVMNTEAFF,TGTGCCAGCAGCTCCGTTGTTATGAACACTGAAGCTTTCTTT
TRBD1,TRBV3-1,NA,TRBJ1-2,CASSVNRGPEGYTF,TGTGCCAGCAGCGTGAACAGGGGGCCGGAAGGCTACACCTTC
NA,TRBV29-1,many,TRBJ2-3,CSVFGGTDTQYF,TGCAGCGTCTTCGGGGGCACAGATACGCAGTATTTT
TRBD2,TRBV20-1,NA,TRBJ2-1,CSARGRGGSYNEQFF,TGCAGTGCTAGGGGGCGGGGGGGCTCCTACAATGAGCAGTTCTTC
NA,TRBV19,few,TRBJ2-2,CASIGRYTGELFF,TGTGCCAGTATTGGGCGGTACACCGGGGAGCTGTTTTTT
NA,TRBV20-1,NA,TRBJ2-7,CSARRDGSWGYEQYF,TGCAGTGCTAGAAGGGACGGGTCGTGGGGCTACGAGCAGTACTTC
NA,TRBV4-3,NA,TRBJ2-4,CASSHEPGRENIQYF,TGCGCCAGCAGCCATGAGCCTGGTAGGGAAAACATTCAGTACTTC
TRBD2,TRBV12-3/TRBV12-4,NA,TRBJ2-3,CASSPGTRLSTSTDTQYF,TGTGCCAGCAGTCCCGGGACTAGGTTAAGCACTAGCACAGATACGCAGTATTTT
TRBD1,TRBV6-5,NA,TRBJ1-1,CASSPRDREVGTEAFF,TGTGCCAGCAGCCCTCGGGACAGGGAGGTTGGTACTGAAGCTTTCTTT
TRBD2,TRBV6-2/TRBV6-3,few,TRBJ2-3,CASSLTTSGRANRDTQYF,TGTGCCAGCAGCCTGACAACTAGCGGGAGGGCCAACAGAGATACGCAGTATTTT
NA,TRBV2,NA,TRBJ1-5,CASSEGGSHNQPQHF,TGTGCCAGCAGTGAAGGTGGCAGCCACAATCAGCCCCAGCATTTT
NA,TRBV6-5,few,TRBJ1-5,CASSYSRQGVSNQPQHF,TGTGCCAGCAGTTACTCGAGGCAGGGAGTCAGCAATCAGCCCCAGCATTTT
TRBD2,TRBV29-1,few,TRBJ2-7,CSARRSGGDGEQYF,TGCAGCGCCCGTAGGAGCGGGGGGGACGGCGAGCAGTACTTC